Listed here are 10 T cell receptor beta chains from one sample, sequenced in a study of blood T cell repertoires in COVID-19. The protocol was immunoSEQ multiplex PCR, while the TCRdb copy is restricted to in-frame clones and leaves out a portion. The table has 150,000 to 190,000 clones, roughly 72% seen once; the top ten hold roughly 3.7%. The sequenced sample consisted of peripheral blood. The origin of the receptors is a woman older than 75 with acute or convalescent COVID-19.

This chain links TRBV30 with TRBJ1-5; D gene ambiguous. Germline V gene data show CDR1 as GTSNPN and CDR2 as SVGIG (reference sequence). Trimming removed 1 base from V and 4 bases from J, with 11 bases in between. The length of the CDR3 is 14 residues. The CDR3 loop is CAWSAGFGNQPQHF. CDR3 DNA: TGTGCCTGGAGTGCGGGTTTCGGGAATCAGCCCCAGCATTTT.

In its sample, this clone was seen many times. CDR3 amino acids: CASSYLGRGSTGELFF. The DNA of the CDR3 is TGTGCCAGCAGTTATCTTGGCAGGGGGAGCACCGGGGAGCTGTTTTTT. The rearrangement joins TRBV6-5 to TRBJ2-2, with 7 bases aligning to TRBD1. Germline CDR1 is MNHEY and CDR2 is SVGAGI. The junction had 8 bases not matched to a gene; V was cut back by 3 bases and J by 4 bases. CDR3 length equals 16 residues.

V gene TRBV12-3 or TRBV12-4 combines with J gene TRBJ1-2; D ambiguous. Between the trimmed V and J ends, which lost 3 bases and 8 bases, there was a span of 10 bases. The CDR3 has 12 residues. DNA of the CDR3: TGTGCCAGCAGTTTCACGTCGGAGGGCTACACCTTC. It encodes CASSFTSEGYTF.

In DNA form, the CDR3 reads TGCGCCAGCAGCCCGGACAGGGGGAGTTACGAGCAGTACTTC. Residues: CASSPDRGSYEQYF. The chain combines TRBV5-1 with TRBJ2-7, with TRBD1 identical over 10 bases. Unmatched junction bases numbered 5, after V lost 4 bases and J lost 4 bases. This CDR3 has 14 amino acids. The germline V gene encodes CDR1 SGHRS and CDR2 YFSETQ.

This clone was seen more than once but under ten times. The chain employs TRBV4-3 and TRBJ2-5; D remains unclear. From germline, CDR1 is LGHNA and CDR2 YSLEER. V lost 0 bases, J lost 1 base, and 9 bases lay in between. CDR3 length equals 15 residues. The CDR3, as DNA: TGCGCCAGCAGCCAAGAGAGGATAACCCAAGAGACCCAGTACTTC. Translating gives CASSQERITQETQYF.

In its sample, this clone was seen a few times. CDR3 sequence (DNA): TGTGCCAGCAGCCTGAACAGGGAGGGTTACACCGGGGAGCTGTTTTTT. This translates into CASSLNREGYTGELFF. The gene calls are TRBV7-9 and TRBJ2-2, with a weak D call TRBD2 (7 bases). Germline lookup yields CDR1 SEHNR and CDR2 FQNEAQ (reference sequence). The V end lost 5 bases, the J end lost 3 bases, and 16 bases lay between the germline ends. This CDR3 is built from 16 residues.

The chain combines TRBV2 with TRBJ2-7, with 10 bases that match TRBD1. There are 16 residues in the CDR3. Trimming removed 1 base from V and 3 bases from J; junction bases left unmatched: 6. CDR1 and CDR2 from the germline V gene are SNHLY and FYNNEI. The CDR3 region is CASSEGGTGADYEQYF. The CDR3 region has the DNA TGTGCCAGCAGTGAAGGGGGGACAGGGGCGGACTACGAGCAGTACTTC.

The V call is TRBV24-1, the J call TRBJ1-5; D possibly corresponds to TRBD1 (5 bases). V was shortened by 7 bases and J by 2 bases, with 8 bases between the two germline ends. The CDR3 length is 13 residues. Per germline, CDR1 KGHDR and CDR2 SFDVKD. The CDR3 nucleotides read TGTGCCACCAGCGACAGAGGCAATCAGCCCCAGCATTTT. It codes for CATSDRGNQPQHF.

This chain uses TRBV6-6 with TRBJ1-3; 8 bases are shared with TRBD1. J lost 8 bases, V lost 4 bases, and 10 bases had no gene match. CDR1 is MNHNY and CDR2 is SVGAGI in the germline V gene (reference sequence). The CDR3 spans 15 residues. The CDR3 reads CASSFQGAAEYTIYF. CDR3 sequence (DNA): TGTGCCAGCAGTTTTCAGGGGGCGGCGGAGTACACCATATATTTT.

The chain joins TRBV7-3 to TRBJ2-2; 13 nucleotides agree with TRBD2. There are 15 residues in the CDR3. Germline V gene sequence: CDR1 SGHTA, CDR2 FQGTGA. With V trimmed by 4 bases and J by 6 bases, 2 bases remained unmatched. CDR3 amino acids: CASSSLAGGAGELFF. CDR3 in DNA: TGTGCCAGCAGCTCACTAGCGGGAGGGGCCGGGGAGCTGTTTTTT. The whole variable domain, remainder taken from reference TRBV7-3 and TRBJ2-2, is GAGVSQTPSNKVTEKGKYVELRCDPISGHTALYWYRQSLGQGPEFLIYFQGTGAADDSGLPNDRFFAVRPEGSVSTLKIQRTERGDSAVYLCASSSLAGGAGELFFGEGSRLTVL.